A single sample is the source of the 27 T cell receptor beta chains below, sequenced in a study of post-analysis software for immune sequencing data. Unique molecular identifiers were present in the TCR beta cDNA libraries. From the PCR reads, TCRdb called clonotypes with MiXCR, one entry per CDR3 protein. The table includes about 540,000 distinct CDR3 sequences, roughly 34% detected once. No antigen is known for these receptors. Study outcomes and limitations: TRBV5-6, TRBV5-1 and TRBV20-1 belonged to a set of roughly 5 TRBV segments that were more frequent in patients than controls.

Sample: blood. The receptors originated from a girl between 2 and 17 years old with multiple sclerosis.

In this sample, this clonotype turned up a few times. J is TRBJ2-7 and V is TRBV20-1; 9 bases map to TRBD1. The CDR3 is 12 residues long. Germline loops: CDR1 DFQATT, CDR2 SNEGSKA (reference sequence). The J segment lost 4 bases and the V segment lost 5 bases, leaving 3 bases of the junction unmatched. The CDR3 sequence: CSASQGAYEQYF. DNA of the CDR3: TGCAGTGCTTCACAGGGGGCATACGAGCAGTACTTC.

This clonotype was recorded a few times. The chain carries TRBV20-1 and TRBJ2-5, with a weak D call TRBD1 (5 bases). The germline V gene encodes CDR1 DFQATT and CDR2 SNEGSKA (reference sequence). The CDR3 is 14 amino acids. Trimming pared 3 bases from V and 5 bases from J, leaving 16 bases between. DNA for the CDR3: TGCAGTGCTAGTCTCCCGCAGGGCAGCGAGACCCAGTACTTC. Protein product: CSASLPQGSETQYF.

This rearrangement joins TRBV20-1 to TRBJ2-2; TRBD2 matches 7 bases. From germline, CDR1 is DFQATT and CDR2 SNEGSKA (reference sequence). The CDR3 contains 15 residues. The V and J ends lost 3 bases and 5 bases, in that order; junction bases with no gene match: 9. The CDR3 bases are TGCAGTGCTAGGCCGCGGGGAGGGGCTACCGGGGAGCTGTTTTTT. It is translated as CSARPRGGATGELFF.

Remarks on this clonotype: An end of the junction does not agree with germline; a read error may underlie this. The rearrangement links TRBV5-5 to TRBJ1-5, with TRBD1 matching over 9 bases. Germline-derived CDR1 and CDR2 are SGHKS and YYEKEE (reference sequence). The CDR3 runs to 17 residues. The CDR3 DNA follows: TGTGCCAGCAGCTTGGGGAACCCAACAGGGGGCAAACAGCCCCAGCATTTT. Translated, it gives CASSLGNPTGGKQPQHF.

The genes are TRBV7-2 and TRBJ2-2; D could derive from TRBD1 or TRBD2 (5 bases each). Germline lookup yields CDR1 SGHTA and CDR2 FQGNSA. V gave up 2 bases and J gave up 5 bases, with 9 bases separating them. CDR3 length: 14 residues. The CDR3 protein is CASSLFEGTGELFF. The CDR3 nucleotides read TGTGCCAGCAGCTTATTTGAGGGGACCGGGGAGCTGTTTTTT. The full variable domain, with the rest looked up from reference TRBV7-2 and TRBJ2-2, is GAGVSQSPSNKVTEKGKDVELRCDPISGHTALYWYRQSLGQGLEFLIYFQGNSAPDKSGLPSDRFSAERTGGSVSTLTIQRTQQEDSAVYLCASSLFEGTGELFFGEGSRLTVL.

The genes are TRBV6-6 and TRBJ1-1; a weak D match, TRBD1 (6 bases). Germline V CDR1 and CDR2: MNHNY, SVGAGI (reference sequence). Trimming shortened V by 3 bases and J by 3 bases, and 14 bases separated the two germline ends. The CDR3 is 15 amino acids. CDR3 residues: CASSYFSRGDTEAFF. The CDR3 coding sequence is TGTGCCAGCAGTTATTTCTCTAGGGGGGACACTGAAGCTTTCTTT.

Turning to this clonotype: The CDR3 does not close with the conserved phenylalanine or tryptophan, likely indicating a read error. This chain links TRBV12-3 or TRBV12-4 with TRBJ2-3, with no clear D. Trimming cost V 5 bases and J 0 bases, with 9 bases left between them. The CDR3 totals 14 residues. CDR3 amino acids: CASSPTVSTDTQYS. CDR3 coding DNA: TGTGCCAGCAGTCCCACAGTTAGCACAGATACGCAGTATTCC.

The genes are TRBV15 and TRBJ2-1, with unresolved D. The V and J ends lost 2 bases and 12 bases respectively, with 17 bases between them. Germline-derived CDR1 and CDR2 are LNHNV and YYDKDF (reference sequence). The CDR3 runs to 14 residues. The chain's CDR3 is CATSRSGPQFRQFF. Written as DNA, the CDR3 is TGTGCCACCAGCAGATCCGGGCCCCAATTCAGGCAGTTCTTC.

A few counts support this clonotype. This chain links TRBV3-1 with TRBJ2-1; D gene unclear. V dropped 2 bases and J dropped 6 bases, with 14 bases sitting between them. Germline V gives CDR1 LGHDT, CDR2 YNNKEL (reference sequence). The CDR3 is 15 residues long. The chain's CDR3 is CASSQNLGLGNEQFF. CDR3 bases: TGTGCCAGCAGCCAAAACCTTGGGCTTGGCAATGAGCAGTTCTTC.

This clonotype was detected only a few times. Written as DNA, the CDR3 is TGTGCCAGCAGCCAGTTCACTAGCGGGGTCGGCATTCAGTACTTC. Translating gives CASSQFTSGVGIQYF. The chain carries TRBV4-2 and TRBJ2-4, with TRBD2 identical over 10 bases. Germline V gene lookup returns CDR1 LGHNA and CDR2 YNFKEQ. The CDR3 is made up of 15 amino acids. The V gene end was trimmed by 3 bases and the J gene end by 9 bases; junction bases not matched to a gene: 8.

In regard to this clonotype: The junction and the germline gene differ at one end; a read error may be behind it. This chain connects TRBV20-1 to TRBJ1-2; 9 bases are a match to TRBD1. This CDR3 is built from 16 residues. Germline loops: CDR1 DFQATT, CDR2 SNEGSKA (reference sequence). The CDR3 is CSARLSGQGQFYGNTF. The CDR3 coding sequence is TGCAGTGCTAGACTCTCAGGACAGGGGCAATTCTATGGCAACACCTTC.

V usage is TRBV6-6 and J usage is TRBJ2-5; a weak D match, TRBD2 (5 bases). The CDR3 has 13 amino acids. Germline CDR1 and CDR2: MNHNY and SVGAGI (reference sequence). Trimming stripped 3 bases from V and 5 bases from J, with 10 bases between. CDR3: CASSYTGEETQYF. The CDR3 nucleotides read TGTGCCAGCAGTTATACCGGGGAGGAGACCCAGTACTTC.

This clonotype was detected only a few times. The chain employs TRBV5-1 and TRBJ2-3; 8 bases fit TRBD2. The CDR3 has 16 amino acids. Looked up from germline, CDR1 is SGHRS and CDR2 is YFSETQ. V trimming: 0 bases; J trimming: 1 base; junction bases outside the gene matches: 4. In DNA, the CDR3 is TGCGCCAGCAGCTTGGGACTAGCGTTTGGCACAGATACGCAGTATTTT. It translates to CASSLGLAFGTDTQYF.

This clonotype came up a few times. The chain recombines TRBV13 with TRBJ2-3; D gene ambiguous. Germline V lookup: CDR1 PRHDT, CDR2 FYEKMQ (reference sequence). The CDR3 length is 14 residues. Trimming took off 4 bases at V and 0 bases at J, with 8 bases between the two ends. The DNA for the CDR3 is TGTGCCAGCAGCTCACGACTCAGCACAGATACGCAGTATTTT. Its protein is CASSSRLSTDTQYF.

There are a few counts of this clonotype. The chain uses TRBV20-1 and TRBJ2-5, with a weak D call TRBD1 (5 bases). The CDR3 is 14 amino acids. V was pared by 2 bases and J by 1 base, with 11 bases between. The germline gives CDR1 DFQATT, CDR2 SNEGSKA (reference sequence). CDR3 nucleotides: TGCAGTGCTAGACCTAACAGGTTCCAAGAGACCCAGTACTTC. It specifies CSARPNRFQETQYF.

As DNA, the CDR3 is TGCAGTGCTAGCCCACCAGGTGGTGTAGTTGGCGATTATGAGCAGTTCTTC. This translates into CSASPPGGVVGDYEQFF. The chain joins TRBV20-1 to TRBJ2-1; no clear D gene. There are 17 residues in the CDR3. CDR1 and CDR2 (germline): DFQATT, SNEGSKA (reference sequence). The V gene lost 3 bases and the J gene lost 8 bases, with 26 bases spanning the gap.

The rearrangement links TRBV29-1 to TRBJ1-2; D uncertain. This CDR3 has 12 amino acids. In germline, CDR1 is SQVTM, CDR2 ANQGSEA. V shed 6 bases and J shed 6 bases, with 14 bases lying between them. The CDR3 DNA reads as TGCAGCGTCCGATTAGCGGGGAATGGCTACACCTTC. It is translated as CSVRLAGNGYTF. Using reference TRBV29-1 and TRBJ1-2 for the parts outside the CDR3, the full variable domain is SAVISQKPSRDICQRGTSLTIQCQVDSQVTMMFWYRQQPGQSLTLIATANQGSEATYESGFVIDKFPISRPNLTFSTLTVSNMSPEDSSIYLCSVRLAGNGYTFGSGTRLTVV.

The V gene is TRBV29-1, the J gene TRBJ2-3; 8 nucleotides line up with TRBD1. The ends lost 4 bases at V and 2 bases at J; junction bases unmatched: 11. Germline V gene data show CDR1 as SQVTM and CDR2 as ANQGSEA. This CDR3 has 16 amino acids. CDR3 sequence (DNA): TGCAGCGTTGTCACCGGTGGACAGGGCTACACAGATACGCAGTATTTT. This codes for CSVVTGGQGYTDTQYF.

This clonotype occurred a few times. The J gene is TRBJ1-1, the V gene TRBV7-9; D perhaps matches TRBD1 (5 bases). Germline CDR1 reads SEHNR; CDR2 reads FQNEAQ (reference sequence). Trimming stripped 4 bases from V and 0 bases from J, with 12 bases between. This CDR3 has 15 residues. The CDR3 coding sequence is TGTGCCAGCAGCTACCCGACAGTTTTGAACACTGAAGCTTTCTTT. Translated, it gives CASSYPTVLNTEAFF. The whole variable domain, remainder taken from reference TRBV7-9 and TRBJ1-1, is DTGVSQNPRHKITKRGQNVTFRCDPISEHNRLYWYRQTLGQGPEFLTYFQNEAQLEKSRLLSDRFSAERPKGSFSTLEIQRTEQGDSAMYLCASSYPTVLNTEAFFGQGTRLTVV.

V gene TRBV27 combines with J gene TRBJ2-3; no clear D gene. The CDR3 sequence is 16 residues long. Between the trimmed V and J ends, which lost 6 bases and 3 bases, there was a span of 19 bases. CDR1 and CDR2 (germline): MNHEY, SMNVEV (reference sequence). The CDR3 sequence: CASRLDPRRPTDTQYF. CDR3 bases: TGTGCCAGCAGACTCGACCCCCGCCGCCCTACAGATACGCAGTATTTT.

The chain uses TRBV3-1 and TRBJ1-2; 7 nucleotides match TRBD1. The ends lost 2 bases at V and 4 bases at J; junction bases unmatched: 4. Germline loops: CDR1 LGHDT, CDR2 YNNKEL (reference sequence). The CDR3 consists of 14 residues. The CDR3 loop reads CASSQTGAGYGYTF. CDR3 DNA sequence: TGTGCCAGCAGCCAAACAGGGGCGGGCTATGGCTACACCTTC.

This clonotype was observed a few times. V usage is TRBV11-3 and J usage is TRBJ2-2; D is uncertain. The CDR3 covers 12 residues. Germline V gene lookup returns CDR1 SGHNT and CDR2 YENEEA. The V end lost 5 bases, the J end lost 3 bases, and 4 bases lay between the germline ends. DNA for the CDR3: TGTGCCAGCAGCGAATACACCGGGGAGCTGTTTTTT. This codes for CASSEYTGELFF.

The chain couples TRBV20-1 to TRBJ2-1, with D possibly matching TRBD1 (6 bases). Germline V gene sequence: CDR1 DFQATT, CDR2 SNEGSKA (reference sequence). The CDR3 spans 14 residues. Trimming shortened V by 6 bases and J by 9 bases, and 21 bases separated the two germline ends. The CDR3 here is CSAQGLARRLEQFF. CDR3 nucleotides: TGCAGTGCCCAGGGGTTAGCGCGGAGACTTGAGCAGTTCTTC.

V and J are TRBV3-1 and TRBJ1-1, with 9 nucleotides matching TRBD1. J lost 5 bases, V lost 4 bases, and 11 bases had no gene match. The CDR3 extends over 16 amino acids. Germline CDR1 LGHDT, CDR2 YNNKEL (reference sequence). This chain's CDR3 is CASSLTGGFKGTEAFF. CDR3 nucleotides: TGTGCCAGCAGCCTCACAGGGGGCTTTAAGGGGACTGAAGCTTTCTTT.

This clonotype turned up a few times. The rearrangement joins TRBV12-3 or TRBV12-4 to TRBJ1-2, with D perhaps TRBD1 (6 bases). The V gene lost 4 bases and the J gene lost 0 bases, with 9 bases spanning the gap. The CDR3 has 14 residues. CDR3 sequence reads: CASSWTESNYGYTF. CDR3 bases: TGTGCCAGCAGTTGGACAGAATCTAACTATGGCTACACCTTC.

The genes are TRBV6-6 and TRBJ2-1; 7 bases are a match to TRBD2. This CDR3 contains 12 residues. With V trimmed by 11 bases and J by 9 bases, 10 bases remained unmatched. The germline CDR1 and CDR2 sequences are MNHNY and SVGAGI (reference sequence). In DNA, the CDR3 is TGTGCCGCCTGGACTAGTGCGGGTGAGCAGTTCTTC. Amino acid sequence: CAAWTSAGEQFF.

CDR3 loop: CAISSPGELFF. CDR3 nucleotide sequence: TGTGCCATTTCTTCCCCCGGGGAGCTGTTTTTT. V gene TRBV10-3 combines with J gene TRBJ2-2, with D unresolved. The CDR3 length is 11 residues. The V end was cut by 9 bases, the J end by 6 bases, with 8 bases between. CDR1 is ENHRY and CDR2 is SYGVKD in the germline V gene.